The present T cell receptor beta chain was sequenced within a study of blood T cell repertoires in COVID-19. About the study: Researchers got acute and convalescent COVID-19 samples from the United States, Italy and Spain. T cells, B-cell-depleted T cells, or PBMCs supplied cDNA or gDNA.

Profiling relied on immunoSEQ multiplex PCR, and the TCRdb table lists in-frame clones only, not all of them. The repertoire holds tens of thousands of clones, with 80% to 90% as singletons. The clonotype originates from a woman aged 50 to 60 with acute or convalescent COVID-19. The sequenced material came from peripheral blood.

CDR3 amino acids: CASSFTSHEQYF. CDR3 coding DNA: TGTGCCAGCAGTTTTACTAGTCACGAGCAGTACTTC. This chain connects TRBV12-3 or TRBV12-4 to TRBJ2-7, with D perhaps TRBD2 (5 bases). This CDR3 has 12 residues. Between the trimmed V and J ends, which lost 3 bases and 5 bases, there was a span of 8 bases.